The TCR beta chain under discussion was sequenced for a study of Graves' ophthalmopathy and Graves' hyperthyroidism. Amplification targeted the TCR beta CDR3 regions, with RNA transcripts as the source material. Following a first-round RT-PCR that used HTBI primers, a second-round multiplex PCR was carried out. TCRdb called the multiplex PCR reads again in MiXCR, with one record for every CDR3 protein. The sample records 45,000 to 60,000 distinct CDR3 sequences, more than 40% being singletons. The receptor was derived from an adult woman with Graves' ophthalmopathy. The sequenced sample consisted of peripheral blood.

The CDR3 region has the DNA TGCAGTGCTAGAGATCGAACTTTCTTT. It encodes CSARDRTFF. The chain has TRBV20-1 and TRBJ1-1; D not resolved. From germline, CDR1 is DFQATT and CDR2 SNEGSKA (reference sequence). With 0 bases removed from V and 12 bases from J, the gap between germline ends came to 5 bases. The CDR3 spans 9 residues.